This passage covers 16 T cell receptor beta chains from one sample sequenced in a study of beta chain features in type 1 diabetes. All of the isolated RNA was reverse transcribed, so expressed TCRB transcripts were sequenced. Some clones are missing from TCRdb's copy, which holds only in-frame ones; the method was immunoSEQ multiplex PCR. The repertoire consists of some 410,000 clones, with about an eighth occurring once and the leading ten covering more than 0.045%. The sample comprised naive CD4+ T cells from blood. These TCRs come from a woman aged 18-30 years in good health.

In this sample, this clone turned up a few times. The same CDR3 can be traced to other DNA sequences in this sample. V and J are TRBV28 and TRBJ2-6; no firm D call. V was shortened by 1 base and J by 0 bases, with 1 base between the two germline ends. The CDR3 runs to 14 residues. Germline assignment: CDR1 MDHEN and CDR2 SYDVKM. For the CDR3, the DNA is TGTGCCAGCAGTTTATCCTCTGGGGCCAACGTCCTGACTTTC. Protein product: CASSLSSGANVLTF.

This clone was detected only a few times. The chain links TRBV28 to TRBJ2-7; TRBD1 is a possible D gene (6 bases). V was shortened by 5 bases and J by 1 base, with 12 bases between the two germline ends. CDR1 and CDR2 (germline): MDHEN, SYDVKM. The CDR3 loop spans 14 amino acids. The CDR3 reads CASSPGQSSYEQYV. The CDR3 DNA reads TGTGCCAGCAGTCCCGGACAGAGTTCCTACGAGCAGTACGTC.

The gene calls are TRBV9 and TRBJ2-5; D unresolved. The germline V and J ends were trimmed by 0 bases and 9 bases, with 15 bases remaining between them. CDR1 is SGDLS and CDR2 is YYNGEE in the germline V gene. This CDR3 is built from 14 residues. The CDR3 DNA sequence: TGTGCCAGCAGCGTAGATATGGGGTCTGAGGCCCAGTACTTC. Amino acids: CASSVDMGSEAQYF.

This clone was picked up a small number of times. This sequence joins TRBV7-2 and TRBJ2-1, with unresolved D. Germline V CDR1 and CDR2: SGHTA, FQGNSA. V lost 5 bases and J 3 bases, leaving 14 bases between the germline ends. This CDR3 has 15 amino acids. This chain's CDR3 is CASSQRRGYYNEQFF. CDR3 nucleotide sequence: TGTGCCAGCAGCCAAAGGCGCGGATACTACAATGAGCAGTTCTTC.

This clone was seen more than once but under ten times. V usage is TRBV5-1 and J usage is TRBJ2-3; D gene uncertain. CDR1 and CDR2 (germline): SGHRS, YFSETQ. The V and J ends lost 2 bases and 1 base respectively, with 17 bases between them. This CDR3 region has 17 residues. CDR3 nucleotide sequence: TGCGCCAGCAGCTTTGGAATGGCCACAGCCGGCACAGATACGCAGTATTTT. Amino acid sequence: CASSFGMATAGTDTQYF.

This clone was observed a few times. This chain connects TRBV4-1 to TRBJ1-1; tentatively, D is TRBD1 (5 bases). Germline values: CDR1 MGHRA, CDR2 YSYEKL. Trimming stripped 3 bases from V and 11 bases from J, with 28 bases between. The CDR3 contains 17 residues. The CDR3 here is CASSQAPPRVTRARAFF. As DNA, the CDR3 is TGCGCCAGCAGCCAGGCTCCCCCCAGGGTTACGAGAGCAAGGGCTTTCTTT.

V is TRBV25-1 and J is TRBJ1-4; D is unresolved. The CDR3 is 12 residues long. V lost 6 bases and J lost 0, with 2 bases in between. Per the germline V gene, CDR1 is MGHDK and CDR2 is SYGVNS. DNA for the CDR3: TGTGCCAGCAGGGCAACTAATGAAAAACTGTTTTTT. Protein sequence: CASRATNEKLFF.

The table lists this clone with a few counts. This rearrangement joins TRBV28 to TRBJ2-7, with 12 bases that match TRBD2. J was trimmed by 5 bases and V by 5 bases; bases with no gene match: 4. The CDR3 spans 14 residues. Per germline, CDR1 MDHEN and CDR2 SYDVKM. CDR3 DNA: TGTGCCAGCAGTACTAGCGGGGGGTACCACGAGCAGTACGTC. It is translated as CASSTSGGYHEQYV.

This clone has just a few counts. This chain uses TRBV2 with TRBJ2-7; 7 bases map to TRBD1. This CDR3 spans 13 amino acids. Germline CDR1 reads SNHLY; CDR2 reads FYNNEI. The trim removed 6 bases at V and 4 bases at J, leaving 6 bases unmatched. CDR3 protein: CASSTGTEYEQYV. DNA of the CDR3: TGTGCCAGCAGCACCGGGACAGAGTACGAGCAGTACGTC.

The chain uses TRBV7-9 and TRBJ1-1; 7 positions agree with TRBD1. In germline, CDR1 is SEHNR, CDR2 FQNEAQ (reference sequence). V lost 4 bases to trimming and J lost 0 bases; unmatched junction nucleotides: 8. The length of the CDR3 is 16 residues. The CDR3 here is CASSSSMTGMNTEAFF. CDR3 DNA: TGTGCCAGCAGCTCCAGCATGACAGGGATGAACACTGAAGCTTTCTTT.

This clone was counted between two and nine times. V is TRBV4-2 and J is TRBJ2-1; D remains unclear. V was pared by 4 bases and J by 9 bases, with 10 bases between. The CDR3 length is 12 residues. Germline CDR1 is LGHNA and CDR2 is YNFKEQ. CDR3 sequence: CASSPPGPEQFF. The CDR3 region has the DNA TGTGCCAGCAGCCCGCCCGGGCCTGAGCAGTTCTTC.

V and J are TRBV19 and TRBJ2-7; D is undetermined. Germline lookup yields CDR1 LNHDA and CDR2 SQIVND (reference sequence). The CDR3 loop spans 15 amino acids. V lost 3 bases and J 3 bases, leaving 15 bases between the germline ends. The CDR3 nucleotides are TGTGCCAGTAGTATCTCGGGTGAAGGTGTCTACGAGCAGTACTTC. It encodes CASSISGEGVYEQYF.

V usage is TRBV6-6 and J usage is TRBJ2-1; D perhaps matches TRBD2 (6 bases). Trimming stripped 6 bases from V and 5 bases from J, with 14 bases between. Germline V gives CDR1 MNHNY, CDR2 SVGAGI (reference sequence). The CDR3 has 14 residues. This chain's CDR3 is CASRQRVSNNEQFF. The CDR3 DNA reads TGTGCCAGCAGGCAGCGGGTGAGCAACAATGAGCAGTTCTTC.

This rearrangement joins TRBV7-8 to TRBJ2-1; D unresolved. The CDR3 contains 13 residues. Trimming took 1 base from V and 5 from J, leaving 6 bases between them. CDR1 and CDR2 from the germline V gene are SGHVS and FQNEAQ. The CDR3 reads CASSLGRHNEQFF. The DNA for the CDR3 is TGTGCCAGCAGCTTAGGTAGACACAATGAGCAGTTCTTC.

CDR3 loop: CATSTGTDTQYF. CDR3 nucleotides: TGTGCCACCAGCACGGGGACAGATACGCAGTATTTT. The chain joins TRBV15 to TRBJ2-3, with a possible D match to TRBD2 (5 bases). The ends were cut back, 4 bases at V and 3 bases at J, with 5 bases in the middle. In germline, CDR1 is LNHNV, CDR2 YYDKDF (reference sequence). This CDR3 is 12 amino acids long.

The chain has TRBV7-2 and TRBJ1-1; possible D gene TRBD1, 5 bases. Per the germline V gene, CDR1 is SGHTA and CDR2 is FQGNSA. This CDR3 contains 15 residues. V was trimmed by 0 bases and J by 0 bases, leaving 8 bases between them. CDR3 in amino acids: CASSLAGGMNTEAFF. The CDR3 nucleotides are TGTGCCAGCAGCTTAGCGGGGGGGATGAACACTGAAGCTTTCTTT.